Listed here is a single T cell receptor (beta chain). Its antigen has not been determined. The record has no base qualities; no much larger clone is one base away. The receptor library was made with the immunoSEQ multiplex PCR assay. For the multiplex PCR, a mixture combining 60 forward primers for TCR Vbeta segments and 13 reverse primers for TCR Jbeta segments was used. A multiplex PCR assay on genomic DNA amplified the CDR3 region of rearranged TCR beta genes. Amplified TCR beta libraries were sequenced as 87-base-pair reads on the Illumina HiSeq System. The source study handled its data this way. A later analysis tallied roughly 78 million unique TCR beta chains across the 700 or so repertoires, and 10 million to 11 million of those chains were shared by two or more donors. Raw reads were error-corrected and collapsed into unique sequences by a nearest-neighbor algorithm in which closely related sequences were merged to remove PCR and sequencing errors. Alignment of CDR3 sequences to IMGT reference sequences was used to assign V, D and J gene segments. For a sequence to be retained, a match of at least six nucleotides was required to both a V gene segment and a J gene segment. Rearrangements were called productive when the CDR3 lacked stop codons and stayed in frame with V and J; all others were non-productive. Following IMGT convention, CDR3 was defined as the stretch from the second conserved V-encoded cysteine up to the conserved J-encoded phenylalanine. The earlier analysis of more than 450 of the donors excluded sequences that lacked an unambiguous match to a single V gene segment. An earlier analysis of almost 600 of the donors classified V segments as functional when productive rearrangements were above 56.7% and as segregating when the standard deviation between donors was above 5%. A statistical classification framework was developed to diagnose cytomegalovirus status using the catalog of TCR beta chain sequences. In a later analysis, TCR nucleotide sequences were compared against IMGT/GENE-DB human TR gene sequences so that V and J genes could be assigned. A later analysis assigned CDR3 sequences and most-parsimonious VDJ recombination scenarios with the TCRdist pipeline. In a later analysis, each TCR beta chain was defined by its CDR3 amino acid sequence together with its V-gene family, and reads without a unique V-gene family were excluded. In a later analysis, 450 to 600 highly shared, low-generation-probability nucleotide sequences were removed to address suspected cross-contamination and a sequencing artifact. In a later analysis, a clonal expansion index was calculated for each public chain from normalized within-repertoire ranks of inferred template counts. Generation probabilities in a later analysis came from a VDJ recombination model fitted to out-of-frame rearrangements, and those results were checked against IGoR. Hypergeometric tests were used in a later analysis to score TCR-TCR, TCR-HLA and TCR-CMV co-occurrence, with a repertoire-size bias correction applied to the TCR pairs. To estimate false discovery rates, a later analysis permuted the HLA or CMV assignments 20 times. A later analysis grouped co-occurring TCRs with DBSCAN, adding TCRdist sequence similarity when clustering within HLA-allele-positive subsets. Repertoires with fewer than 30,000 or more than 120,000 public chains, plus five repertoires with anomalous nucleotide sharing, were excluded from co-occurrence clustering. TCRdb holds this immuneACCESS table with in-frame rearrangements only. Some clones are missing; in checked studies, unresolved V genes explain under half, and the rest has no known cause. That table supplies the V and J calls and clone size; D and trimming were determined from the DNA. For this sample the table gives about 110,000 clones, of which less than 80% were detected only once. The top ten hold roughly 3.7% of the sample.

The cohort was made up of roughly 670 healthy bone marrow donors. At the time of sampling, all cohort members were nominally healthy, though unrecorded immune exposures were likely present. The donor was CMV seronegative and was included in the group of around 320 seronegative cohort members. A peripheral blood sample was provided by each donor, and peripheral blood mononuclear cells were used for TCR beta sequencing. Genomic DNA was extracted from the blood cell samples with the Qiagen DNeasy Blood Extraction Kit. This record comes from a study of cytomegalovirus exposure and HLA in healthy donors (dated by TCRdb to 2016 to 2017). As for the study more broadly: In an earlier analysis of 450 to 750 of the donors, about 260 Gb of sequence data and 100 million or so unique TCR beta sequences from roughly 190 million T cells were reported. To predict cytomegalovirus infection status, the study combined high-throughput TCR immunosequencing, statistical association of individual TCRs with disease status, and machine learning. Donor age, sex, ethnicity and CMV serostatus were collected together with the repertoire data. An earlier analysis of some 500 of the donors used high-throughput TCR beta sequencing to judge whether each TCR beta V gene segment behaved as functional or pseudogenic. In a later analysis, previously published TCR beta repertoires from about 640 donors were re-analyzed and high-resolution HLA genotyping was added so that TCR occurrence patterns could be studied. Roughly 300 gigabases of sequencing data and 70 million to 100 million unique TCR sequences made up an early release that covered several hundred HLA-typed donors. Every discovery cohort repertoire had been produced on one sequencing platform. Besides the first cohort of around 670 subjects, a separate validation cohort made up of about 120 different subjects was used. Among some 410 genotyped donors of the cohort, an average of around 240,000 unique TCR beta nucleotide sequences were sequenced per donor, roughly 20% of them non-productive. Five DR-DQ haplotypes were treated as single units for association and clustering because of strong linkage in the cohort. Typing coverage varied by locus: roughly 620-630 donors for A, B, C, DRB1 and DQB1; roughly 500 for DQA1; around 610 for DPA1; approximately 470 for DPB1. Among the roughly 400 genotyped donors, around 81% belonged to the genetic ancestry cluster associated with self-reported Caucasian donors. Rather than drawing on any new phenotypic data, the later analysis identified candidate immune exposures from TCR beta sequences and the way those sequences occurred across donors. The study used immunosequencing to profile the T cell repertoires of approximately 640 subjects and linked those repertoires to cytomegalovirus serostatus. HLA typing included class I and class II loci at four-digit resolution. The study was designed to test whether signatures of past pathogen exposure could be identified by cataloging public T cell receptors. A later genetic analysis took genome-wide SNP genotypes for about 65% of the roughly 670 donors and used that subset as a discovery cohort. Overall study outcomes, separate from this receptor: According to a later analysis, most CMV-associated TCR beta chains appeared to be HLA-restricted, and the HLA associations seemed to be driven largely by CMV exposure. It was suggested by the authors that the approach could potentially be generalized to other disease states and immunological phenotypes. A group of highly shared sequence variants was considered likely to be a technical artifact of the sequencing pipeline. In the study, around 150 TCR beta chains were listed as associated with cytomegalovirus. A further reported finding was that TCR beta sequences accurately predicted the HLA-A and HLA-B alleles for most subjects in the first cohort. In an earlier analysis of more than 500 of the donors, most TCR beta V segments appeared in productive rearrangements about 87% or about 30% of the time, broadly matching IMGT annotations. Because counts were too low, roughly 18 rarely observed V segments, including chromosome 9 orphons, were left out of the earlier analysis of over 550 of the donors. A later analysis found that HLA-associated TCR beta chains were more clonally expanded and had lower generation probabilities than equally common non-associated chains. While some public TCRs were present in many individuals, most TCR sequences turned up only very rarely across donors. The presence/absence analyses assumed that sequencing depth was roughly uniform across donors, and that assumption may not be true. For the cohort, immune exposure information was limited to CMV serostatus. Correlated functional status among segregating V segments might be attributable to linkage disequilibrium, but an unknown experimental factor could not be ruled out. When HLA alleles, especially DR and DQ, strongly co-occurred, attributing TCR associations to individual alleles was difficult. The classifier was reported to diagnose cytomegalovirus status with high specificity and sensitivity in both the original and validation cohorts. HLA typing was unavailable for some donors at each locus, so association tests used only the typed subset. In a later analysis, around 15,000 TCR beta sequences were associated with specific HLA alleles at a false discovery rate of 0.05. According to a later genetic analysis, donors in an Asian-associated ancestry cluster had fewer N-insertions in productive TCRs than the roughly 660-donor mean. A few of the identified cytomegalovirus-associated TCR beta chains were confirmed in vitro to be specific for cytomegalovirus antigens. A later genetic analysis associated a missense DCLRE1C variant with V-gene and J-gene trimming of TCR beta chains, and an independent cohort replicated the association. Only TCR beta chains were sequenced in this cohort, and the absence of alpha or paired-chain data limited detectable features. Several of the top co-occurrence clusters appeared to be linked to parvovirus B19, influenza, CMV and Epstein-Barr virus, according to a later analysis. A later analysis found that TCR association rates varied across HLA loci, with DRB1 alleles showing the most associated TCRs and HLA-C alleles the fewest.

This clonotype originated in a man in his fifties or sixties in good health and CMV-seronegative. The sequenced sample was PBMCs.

For the CDR3, the sequence is CASESGGNTDTQYF. At the DNA level, the sequence is TGTGCCAGCGAAAGCGGGGGCAACACAGATACGCAGTATTTT. The chain couples TRBV6-5 to TRBJ2-3; a stretch of 8 junction bases matches TRBD2. The CDR3 measures 14 amino acids from cysteine to phenylalanine. The entry retains the CDR3 DNA only, 42 bases that are in frame from base 1. Trimming removed 8 bases from V and 2 bases from J; the gene matches leave 6 bases unexplained. CDR1 MNHEY and CDR2 SVGAGI are derived from the germline V gene.